A selection of T cell receptor beta chains follows, all from one sample in a study of blood T cell repertoires in COVID-19. Assay used: immunoSEQ multiplex PCR; TCRdb lists only in-frame clones, some missing. Altogether about 210,000 clones are present, 80% to 85% being singletons, with the ten largest covering about 8.9%. The source material was PBMCs or T cells enriched from blood (not recorded which). Source of these receptors: a woman between 50 and 59 years old with acute COVID-19. Both conserved end residues are part of each CDR3. D genes are given only for firm matches. Clone size, where shown, is once, few, many, or a class for clones that have expanded.

V	J	D	size	CDR3	DNA
TRBV6-5	TRBJ2-3	.	.	CASKNSPAADTQYF	TGTGCCAGCAAAAACTCCCCCGCGGCAGATACGCAGTATTTT
TRBV29-1	TRBJ2-3	.	once	CSVELAVDTQYF	TGCAGCGTTGAACTAGCTGTAGATACGCAGTATTTT
TRBV5-4	TRBJ1-1	TRBD1	once	CASSSGGRGTEAFF	TGTGCCAGCAGCTCAGGGGGCAGGGGCACTGAAGCTTTCTTT
TRBV3-1/TRBV3-2	TRBJ2-1	TRBD2	.	CASSQGHVLAGVNEQFF	TGTGCCAGCAGCCAGGGTCATGTACTAGCGGGAGTAAATGAGCAGTTCTTC
TRBV19	TRBJ1-1	.	.	CASRIVGGAARGTEAFF	TGTGCCAGTAGGATTGTCGGAGGTGCGGCCAGGGGAACTGAAGCTTTCTTT
TRBV11-3	TRBJ2-1	.	.	CASSLGGVSSYNEQFF	TGTGCCAGCAGCTTAGGGGGGGTTAGCTCCTACAATGAGCAGTTCTTC
TRBV6-1	TRBJ1-2	TRBD1	.	CASSDRQGGGYTF	TGTGCCAGCAGTGACCGGCAGGGGGGTGGCTACACCTTC
TRBV6-5	TRBJ2-7	.	.	CASHSIGAEQYF	TGTGCCAGTCACTCTATCGGAGCCGAGCAGTACTTC
TRBV7-9	TRBJ1-4	.	.	CASSLGGHTNEKLFF	TGTGCCAGCAGCTTAGGTGGACACACTAATGAAAAACTGTTTTTT
TRBV30	TRBJ2-2	TRBD2	.	CAWRPGERGVHDTGELFF	TGTGCCTGGAGGCCGGGGGAGCGGGGGGTTCACGACACCGGGGAGCTGTTTTTT
TRBV6-2/TRBV6-3	TRBJ2-5	.	.	CASSFKQGVEETQYF	TGTGCCAGCAGCTTCAAACAGGGTGTGGAGGAGACCCAGTACTTC
TRBV12-3/TRBV12-4	TRBJ1-5	.	once	CASSLSPQPQHF	TGTGCCAGCAGTTTAAGCCCACAGCCCCAGCATTTT
TRBV10-3	TRBJ1-5	TRBD1	.	CASRAGGMDQPQHF	TGTGCCTCAAGGGCAGGGGGCATGGATCAGCCCCAGCATTTT
TRBV27	TRBJ1-2	.	few	CASSYDIQGSYGYTF	TGTGCCAGCAGTTATGATATACAGGGAAGCTATGGCTACACCTTC
TRBV3-1/TRBV3-2	TRBJ1-1	TRBD1	once	CASSLRQGQAFF	TGTGCCAGCAGCCTTCGACAGGGGCAAGCTTTCTTT
TRBV7-2	TRBJ1-2	.	.	CASSFTRDPPGDYGYTF	TGTGCCAGCAGCTTTACCAGGGATCCGCCGGGGGACTATGGCTACACCTTC
TRBV5-4	TRBJ1-1	.	few	CASSRGGAMNTEAFF	TGTGCCAGCAGCCGAGGGGGAGCTATGAACACTGAAGCTTTCTTT